Listed here are 19 T cell receptor beta chains from one sample, sequenced in a study of spatial heterogeneity in lung cancer. Time point meaning: sample taken at primary tumor resection. In each case, whole RNA from tumor, nontumor lung or frozen PBMC was sequenced unsorted. TCRdb redid the calling of the 5' RACE reads with MiXCR, one entry per CDR3 protein. The data contain tens of thousands of distinct CDR3 sequences, roughly 7% of them singletons. Source: PBMCs, taken at surgery. Source of these receptors: a female donor with early-stage non-small cell lung cancer.

The genes are TRBV9 and TRBJ1-3, with D perhaps matching TRBD1 (6 bases). The germline V gene has CDR1 SGDLS and CDR2 YYNGEE. V lost 5 bases, J lost 0 bases, and 18 bases lay in between. The CDR3 covers 17 residues. CDR3 nucleotides: TGTGCCAGCAGTTGGGGGGCCATCCTAAGCTCTGGAAACACCATATATTTT. It specifies CASSWGAILSSGNTIYF.

This clonotype was observed many times. V usage is TRBV7-8 and J usage is TRBJ1-2; D possibly corresponds to TRBD1 (5 bases). CDR1 and CDR2 (germline): SGHVS, FQNEAQ. Trimming shortened V by 5 bases and J by 4 bases, and 14 bases separated the two germline ends. The CDR3 contains 14 residues. CDR3 in amino acids: CASSPIDSVYGYTF. The CDR3 nucleotides read TGTGCCAGCAGCCCTATCGACAGCGTCTATGGCTACACCTTC. The full variable domain, completed using reference TRBV7-8 and TRBJ1-2, is GAGVSQSPRYKVAKRGQDVALRCDPISGHVSLFWYQQALGQGPEFLTYFQNEAQLDKSGLPSDRFFAERPEGSVSTLKIQRTQQEDSAVYLCASSPIDSVYGYTFGSGTRLTVV.

This chain connects TRBV12-3 or TRBV12-4 to TRBJ2-3; D may be TRBD1 or TRBD2 (5 bases each). Trimming pared 7 bases from V and 1 base from J, leaving 9 bases between. The CDR3 length is 13 residues. CDR3 sequence: CASTPGRTDTQYF. In DNA, the CDR3 is TGTGCCAGCACGCCGGGGCGCACAGATACGCAGTATTTT.

In this sample, this clonotype turned up a few times. CDR3 loop: CASSLGDREGTEAFF. In nucleotides, the CDR3 is TGTGCCAGCAGTTTGGGAGACAGGGAGGGGACTGAAGCTTTCTTT. The genes are TRBV12-3 or TRBV12-4 and TRBJ1-1, with 7 bases identical to TRBD1. The V and J ends lost 3 bases and 5 bases, in that order; junction bases with no gene match: 9. There are 15 residues in the CDR3.

The chain couples TRBV7-3 to TRBJ2-1; D tentatively reads TRBD1 or TRBD2 (5 bases each). Germline V CDR1 and CDR2: SGHTA, FQGTGA. The V and J ends lost 3 bases and 5 bases respectively, with 20 bases between them. The length of the CDR3 is 17 residues. DNA for the CDR3: TGTGCCAGCAGCTTTAGCGTAACAAAGGGGCCGGACAATGAGCAGTTCTTC. Translation: CASSFSVTKGPDNEQFF.

The chain employs TRBV16 and TRBJ2-1, with D perhaps matching TRBD1 (5 bases). The CDR3 is 19 amino acids. CDR1 is KGHSY and CDR2 is FQNENV in the germline V gene. The germline V and J ends were trimmed by 8 bases and 0 bases, with 26 bases remaining between them. The CDR3, as DNA: TGTGCCAGCCGCCCGTTAAGGGGAAGCCGCGAAAGCTCCTACAATGAGCAGTTCTTC. Amino acids: CASRPLRGSRESSYNEQFF.

V gene TRBV30 combines with J gene TRBJ1-2; weak D call: TRBD1 (6 bases). V lost 2 bases and J 4 bases, leaving 17 bases between the germline ends. The length of the CDR3 is 15 residues. Germline CDR1 is GTSNPN and CDR2 is SVGIG (reference sequence). The CDR3 spells CAWSTTTGFGYGYTF. The DNA of the CDR3 is TGTGCCTGGAGTACCACGACAGGATTTGGCTATGGCTACACCTTC.

This clonotype was counted at least ten times. This rearrangement joins TRBV3-1 to TRBJ2-2; TRBD2 matches at 7 bases. The V segment lost 5 bases and the J segment 4 bases; nucleotides outside the gene matches: 13. The CDR3 loop spans 17 amino acids. CDR1 and CDR2 (germline): LGHDT, YNNKEL (reference sequence). The chain's CDR3 is CASSSEGRGAGTGELFF. CDR3 in DNA: TGTGCCAGCAGCTCCGAGGGGAGGGGCGCCGGCACCGGGGAGCTGTTTTTT. Full variable domain (remainder filled in from reference TRBV3-1 and TRBJ2-2): DTAVSQTPKYLVTQMGNDKSIKCEQNLGHDTMYWYKQDSKKFLKIMFSYNNKELIINETVPNRFSPKSPDKAHLNLHINSLELGDSAVYFCASSSEGRGAGTGELFFGEGSRLTVL.

This clonotype was counted ten times or more. This chain links TRBV6-2 or TRBV6-3 with TRBJ2-6, with a weak D call TRBD1 (5 bases). This CDR3 comprises 18 residues. V lost 1 base, J lost 0 bases, and 13 bases lay in between. Germline V lookup: CDR1 MNHEY, CDR2 SVGEGT. CDR3 loop: CASSYLDRVNSGANVLTF. The CDR3 DNA reads TGTGCCAGCAGTTACTTAGACAGAGTCAACTCTGGGGCCAACGTCCTGACTTTC.

This clonotype was seen many times. This chain links TRBV7-2 with TRBJ2-7, with a possible D match to TRBD2 (5 bases). This CDR3 comprises 13 residues. The V gene's germline CDR1 is SGHTA and CDR2 FQGNSA. Trimming removed 1 base at V and 6 bases at J, with 10 bases between. The CDR3 spells CASSLDGEREQYF. In DNA form, the CDR3 reads TGTGCCAGCAGCTTAGATGGGGAGCGCGAGCAGTACTTC.

The J gene is TRBJ2-7, the V gene TRBV18; 7 nucleotides match TRBD1. The junction had 6 bases not matched to a gene; V was cut back by 4 bases and J by 3 bases. The CDR3 length is 14 residues. CDR1 and CDR2 from the germline V gene are KGHSH and LQKENI. The CDR3 spells CASSQNTGDYEQYF. Written as DNA, the CDR3 is TGTGCCAGCTCACAGAACACAGGGGACTACGAGCAGTACTTC.

This clonotype was seen at least ten times. The chain carries TRBV6-4 and TRBJ2-1; D unclear. The CDR3 consists of 15 residues. The germline gives CDR1 MRHNA, CDR2 SNTAGT. Trimming removed 5 bases from V and 0 bases from J, with 11 bases in between. CDR3 coding DNA: TGTGCCAGCAGTACACAGCCGAGCTCCTACAATGAGCAGTTCTTC. Its translation is CASSTQPSSYNEQFF.

The chain combines TRBV20-1 with TRBJ2-1; D may be TRBD2 (6 bases). The V end was cut by 4 bases, the J end by 8 bases, with 9 bases between. This CDR3 contains 11 residues. CDR1 and CDR2 (germline): DFQATT, SNEGSKA (reference sequence). In nucleotides, the CDR3 is TGCAGTGCTAAAAGGGAGGATGAGCAGTTCTTC. Residues: CSAKREDEQFF.

The V and J genes are TRBV20-1 and TRBJ2-4; 7 nucleotides agree with TRBD1. V was clipped by 5 bases and J by 7 bases; unmatched bases: 5. Germline values: CDR1 DFQATT, CDR2 SNEGSKA (reference sequence). The length of the CDR3 is 12 residues. The CDR3 loop reads CSADKQGNIQYF. As DNA, the CDR3 is TGCAGTGCTGACAAACAGGGGAACATTCAGTACTTC.

This clonotype showed up many times. The chain links TRBV20-1 to TRBJ2-7, with TRBD2 identical over 8 bases. V lost 3 bases, J lost 2 bases, and 3 bases stayed unmatched. The CDR3 has 13 residues. Germline loops: CDR1 DFQATT, CDR2 SNEGSKA (reference sequence). CDR3 sequence reads: CSARGGGPYEQYF. CDR3 DNA: TGCAGTGCTAGGGGCGGGGGGCCCTACGAGCAGTACTTC.

The chain employs TRBV4-2 and TRBJ2-7, with D possibly being TRBD1 or TRBD2 (5 bases each). The CDR3 has 15 residues. Per the germline V gene, CDR1 is LGHNA and CDR2 is YNFKEQ. The V end was cut by 1 base, the J end by 0 bases, with 10 bases between. CDR3 sequence: CASSQVGEASYEQYF. CDR3 in DNA: TGTGCCAGCAGCCAAGTGGGGGAAGCCTCCTACGAGCAGTACTTC.

Ten or more counts support this clonotype. The chain uses TRBV14 and TRBJ1-2, with 8 bases lining up with TRBD1. In germline, CDR1 is SGHDN, CDR2 FVKESK. V lost 3 bases to trimming and J lost 5 bases; unmatched junction nucleotides: 8. The CDR3 runs to 15 residues. DNA of the CDR3: TGTGCCAGCAGCCAGACAGGGGACTGGAGGTATGGCTACACCTTC. It is translated as CASSQTGDWRYGYTF.

This clonotype has a handful of counts. J is TRBJ2-1 and V is TRBV2, with 8 bases identical to TRBD1. The CDR3 runs to 15 residues. V trimming: 3 bases; J trimming: 3 bases; junction bases outside the gene matches: 4. Germline CDR1 is SNHLY and CDR2 is FYNNEI. This CDR3 is CASSDEGQVYNEQFF. CDR3 DNA: TGTGCCAGCAGTGACGAGGGACAGGTCTACAATGAGCAGTTCTTC.

This clonotype was counted at least ten times. The chain links TRBV6-2 or TRBV6-3 to TRBJ1-2; D remains unclear. Germline V gives CDR1 MNHEY, CDR2 SVGEGT. Trimming left V 10 bases short and J 4 bases short, with 13 bases between. The CDR3 is made up of 12 amino acids. CDR3 DNA: TGTGCCACCTGGCCGGGAGGCTATGGCTACACCTTC. Translating it yields CATWPGGYGYTF.